A single sample gave rise to the 9 T cell receptor beta chains below, sequenced in a study of blood T cells in healthy people across ages. Then a second PCR, running about 6 to 12 cycles, was carried out with a sample-barcoded 5' primer and a J-beta primer mix. In TCRdb, the 5' RACE reads were re-called with MiXCR into one record per CDR3 protein. The sample contains fewer than 900,000 distinct CDR3 sequences, 43% of which appear only once. Sequencing was carried out using blood. Receptors were obtained from an older woman in good health.

V and J are TRBV20-1 and TRBJ1-5; D is possibly TRBD1 (5 bases). This CDR3 contains 15 residues. V lost 6 bases and J lost 1, with 16 bases in between. Germline lookup yields CDR1 DFQATT and CDR2 SNEGSKA (reference sequence). Here the CDR3 DNA reads TGCAGTGCCCCTACGGGAGGGACGAGCAATCAGCCCCAGCATTTT. This encodes CSAPTGGTSNQPQHF.

About this clonotype itself: A much larger clonotype is one base distant, so this may be a read error. The chain uses TRBV3-1 and TRBJ2-3; 8 positions agree with TRBD1. This CDR3 spans 15 amino acids. Germline V gene lookup returns CDR1 LGHDT and CDR2 YNNKEL (reference sequence). After removal of 2 bases from V and 1 base from J, the junction contained 2 bases not matched to a gene. The CDR3 DNA reads as TGTGCCAGCAGCCAACTGGGACAGGGCACAGATACGCAGTATTTT. Translating gives CASSQLGQGTDTQYF.

V gene TRBV27 combines with J gene TRBJ2-3, with D possibly called TRBD1 or TRBD2 (5 bases each). Trimming left V 5 bases short and J 0 bases short, with 15 bases between. The V gene's germline CDR1 is MNHEY and CDR2 SMNVEV (reference sequence). This CDR3 spans 16 amino acids. As DNA, the CDR3 is TGTGCCAGCAGTGTTAGGAGGACACATAGCACAGATACGCAGTATTTT. This gives the protein CASSVRRTHSTDTQYF.

The chain combines TRBV20-1 with TRBJ2-7, with 12 bases that match TRBD1. V shed 6 bases and J 3 bases; nucleotides not matched to a gene: 9. Germline CDR1 DFQATT, CDR2 SNEGSKA (reference sequence). The CDR3 consists of 15 residues. CDR3: CSASDRDRGLYEQYF. For the CDR3, the DNA is TGCAGTGCCAGCGACCGGGACAGGGGGCTCTACGAGCAGTACTTC.

The V call is TRBV5-1, the J call TRBJ2-3; D is possibly TRBD2 (6 bases). Germline CDR1 and CDR2: SGHRS and YFSETQ. This CDR3 region has 16 residues. V was shortened by 7 bases and J by 2 bases, with 20 bases between the two germline ends. The CDR3 DNA reads as TGCGCCAGCCGATCGGGAGTAGTTGGGGACACAGATACGCAGTATTTT. Translating gives CASRSGVVGDTDTQYF.

The rearrangement uses TRBV7-9 and TRBJ2-7; TRBD2 might be the D (5 bases). V dropped 5 bases and J dropped 2 bases, with 13 bases sitting between them. The CDR3 has 14 residues. CDR1 and CDR2 (germline): SEHNR, FQNEAQ (reference sequence). The CDR3 is CASSLLERAYEQYF. Here the CDR3 DNA reads TGTGCCAGCAGCCTGTTAGAGAGGGCCTACGAGCAGTACTTC. Full variable domain (outside the CDR3, taken from reference TRBV7-9 and TRBJ2-7): DTGVSQNPRHKITKRGQNVTFRCDPISEHNRLYWYRQTLGQGPEFLTYFQNEAQLEKSRLLSDRFSAERPKGSFSTLEIQRTEQGDSAMYLCASSLLERAYEQYFGPGTRLTVT.

This clonotype was counted only a few times. The rearrangement uses TRBV28 and TRBJ2-1; 13 nucleotides line up with TRBD2. The length of the CDR3 is 16 residues. Germline V gene lookup returns CDR1 MDHEN and CDR2 SYDVKM. Trimming took 3 bases from V and 10 from J; bases not matched to a gene: 9. The CDR3 bases are TGTGCCAGCAGTTTCCAGGGACTAGCGGGGTTCCAGGAGCAGTTCTTC. Translated: CASSFQGLAGFQEQFF.

This clonotype was seen at least ten times. The V call is TRBV4-2, the J call TRBJ2-1; D is perhaps TRBD2 (5 bases). CDR3 length: 17 amino acids. V was trimmed by 2 bases and J by 7 bases, leaving 21 bases between them. In germline, CDR1 is LGHNA, CDR2 YNFKEQ. CDR3 sequence (DNA): TGTGCCAGCAGCCAAACCGGGTCGGGCTGGACGGGAAATGAGCAGTTCTTC. Its protein product is CASSQTGSGWTGNEQFF.

The V call is TRBV5-4, the J call TRBJ2-1; 9 nucleotides agree with TRBD2. The V gene end was trimmed by 4 bases and the J gene end by 10 bases; junction bases not matched to a gene: 12. The CDR3 totals 15 residues. The germline V gene has CDR1 SGHNT and CDR2 YYREEE (reference sequence). The CDR3 region is CASSPGTSWIEEQFF. As DNA, the CDR3 is TGTGCCAGCAGCCCCGGGACTAGCTGGATAGAGGAGCAGTTCTTC. Full variable domain (missing parts from reference TRBV5-4 and TRBJ2-1): ETGVTQSPTHLIKTRGQQVTLRCSSQSGHNTVSWYQQALGQGPQFIFQYYREEENGRGNFPPRFSGLQFPNYSSELNVNALELDDSALYLCASSPGTSWIEEQFFGPGTRLTVL.